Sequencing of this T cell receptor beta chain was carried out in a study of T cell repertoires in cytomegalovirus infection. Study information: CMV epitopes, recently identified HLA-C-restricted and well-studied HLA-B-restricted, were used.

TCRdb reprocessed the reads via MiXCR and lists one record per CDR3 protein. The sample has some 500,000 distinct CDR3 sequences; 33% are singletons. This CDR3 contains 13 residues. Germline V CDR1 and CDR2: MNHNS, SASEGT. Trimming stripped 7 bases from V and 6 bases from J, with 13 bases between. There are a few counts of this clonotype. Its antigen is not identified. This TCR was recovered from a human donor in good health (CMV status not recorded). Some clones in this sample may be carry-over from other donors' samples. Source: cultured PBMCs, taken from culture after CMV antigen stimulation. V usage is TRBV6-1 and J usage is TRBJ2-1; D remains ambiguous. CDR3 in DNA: TGTGCCAGCACACCCCTCGCCCCCAATGAGCAGTTCTTC. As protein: CASTPLAPNEQFF.